These T cell receptor beta chains were read from a single sample in a study of a mutant IDH1 vaccine in newly diagnosed glioma. Libraries were prepared by immunoSEQ multiplex PCR; TCRdb keeps only in-frame clonotypes and omits some of them. Of over 55,000 clones in the sample, around 80% were seen once. These receptors are not linked to any known antigen. Specimen: PBMCs, collected from a glioma patient whose treatment included an IDH1 peptide vaccine. The receptor source for this set is a woman between 40 and 50 years old with glioma. Some clones in this sample may be carry-over from other donors' samples. Both conserved end residues are part of each CDR3. Fields, in order: CDR3 protein, CDR3 DNA, J gene, D gene, clone size, V gene. The D gene is left open where the match is weak. Some rows have no size entry. The others give once, few or many, or a class for an expanded clone.

CDR3: CASRPGGADYGYTF; DNA: TGTGCCAGCAGACCGGGGGGGGCGGACTATGGCTACACCTTC; J: TRBJ1-2; D: -; size: -; V: TRBV5-4
CDR3: CASSVVVSQGTNEQYF; DNA: TGTGCCAGCTCAGTGGTAGTTTCACAGGGGACCAACGAGCAGTACTTC; J: TRBJ2-7; D: TRBD1; size: -; V: TRBV18
CDR3: CASSEQGRLARAQHF; DNA: TGTGCCAGCAGTGAACAGGGTCGGCTCGCCCGCGCCCAGCATTTT; J: TRBJ1-5; D: -; size: -; V: TRBV2
CDR3: CASSEQGPSYEQYF; DNA: TGTGCCAGCAGTGAGCAGGGACCGTCCTACGAGCAGTACTTC; J: TRBJ2-7; D: -; size: -; V: TRBV6-1
CDR3: CSVEGQGGAQQYF; DNA: TGCAGCGTTGAGGGGCAAGGCGGGGCGCAGCAGTACTTC; J: TRBJ2-7; D: -; size: -; V: TRBV29-1
CDR3: CSVSDGAGITDTQYF; DNA: TGCAGCGTTTCCGATGGCGCTGGGATAACAGATACGCAGTATTTT; J: TRBJ2-3; D: -; size: -; V: TRBV29-1
CDR3: CASSKGGGRGLPTNTEAFF; DNA: TGTGCCAGCAGCAAAGGGGGGGGCAGGGGGCTCCCGACGAACACTGAAGCTTTCTTT; J: TRBJ1-1; D: -; size: -; V: TRBV21-1
CDR3: CASTPLRTGRVEQFF; DNA: TGTGCCAGCACCCCGTTGCGGACAGGGCGGGTAGAGCAGTTCTTC; J: TRBJ2-1; D: TRBD1; size: -; V: TRBV2
CDR3: CASSLGFMGHSYGYTF; DNA: TGTGCCAGCAGCTTAGGCTTTATGGGGCATTCCTATGGCTACACCTTC; J: TRBJ1-2; D: -; size: -; V: TRBV7-8
CDR3: CASSSTGTGNEKLFF; DNA: TGCGCCAGCAGCTCGACCGGGACCGGTAATGAAAAACTGTTTTTT; J: TRBJ1-4; D: -; size: once; V: TRBV5-1
CDR3: CASSLGQGSPGANVLTF; DNA: TGTGCCAGCAGCTTAGGTCAGGGGAGCCCTGGGGCCAACGTCCTGACTTTC; J: TRBJ2-6; D: -; size: few; V: TRBV7-3
CDR3: CASSLGTGGVSNTEAFF; DNA: TGTGCCAGCAGCTTAGGGACAGGGGGAGTATCGAACACTGAAGCTTTCTTT; J: TRBJ1-1; D: TRBD1; size: few; V: TRBV7-8
CDR3: CASSELAGETQYF; DNA: TGCGCCAGCAGCGAACTAGCGGGAGAGACCCAGTACTTC; J: TRBJ2-5; D: TRBD2; size: -; V: TRBV5-1
CDR3: CASSDGTGLGIQYF; DNA: TGTGCCAGCAGTGATGGGACAGGGCTGGGCATTCAGTACTTC; J: TRBJ2-4; D: TRBD1; size: -; V: TRBV2
CDR3: CASRDRITDTQYF; DNA: TGTGCCAGCCGGGACAGGATCACAGATACGCAGTATTTT; J: TRBJ2-3; D: TRBD1; size: -; V: TRBV9
CDR3: CAWSGPGRGSYEQYF; DNA: TGTGCCTGGAGTGGCCCAGGGCGCGGGTCCTACGAGCAGTACTTC; J: TRBJ2-7; D: -; size: once; V: TRBV30
CDR3: CASSLGSGDPGGELFF; DNA: TGTGCCAGCAGCTTAGGTAGCGGGGACCCCGGCGGGGAGCTGTTTTTT; J: TRBJ2-2; D: TRBD2; size: -; V: TRBV7-6
CDR3: CASSVATSGGVQETQYF; DNA: TGTGCCAGCAGCGTAGCCACTAGCGGGGGGGTCCAAGAGACCCAGTACTTC; J: TRBJ2-5; D: TRBD2; size: -; V: TRBV9
CDR3: CAWRLTYTNEKLFF; DNA: TGTGCCTGGAGACTAACATACACGAATGAAAAACTGTTTTTT; J: TRBJ1-4; D: -; size: few; V: TRBV30
CDR3: CASRAGVVANEKLFF; DNA: TGTGCCAGCAGAGCGGGGGTTGTGGCTAATGAAAAACTGTTTTTT; J: TRBJ1-4; D: -; size: once; V: TRBV2
CDR3: CASTNRGLNQPQHF; DNA: TGTGCCAGCACCAACAGGGGGCTTAATCAGCCCCAGCATTTT; J: TRBJ1-5; D: TRBD1; size: -; V: TRBV6-1
CDR3: CAISLLLAGNSYNEQFF; DNA: TGTGCCATCAGTCTTCTCCTAGCGGGGAACTCCTACAATGAGCAGTTCTTC; J: TRBJ2-1; D: TRBD2; size: -; V: TRBV10-3
CDR3: CASSPTDNEKLFF; DNA: TGTGCCAGCAGCCCTACGGATAATGAAAAACTGTTTTTT; J: TRBJ1-4; D: -; size: -; V: TRBV7-9
CDR3: CASSLPSGSDTQYF; DNA: TGTGCCAGCAGTTTGCCTAGCGGATCAGATACGCAGTATTTT; J: TRBJ2-3; D: TRBD2; size: -; V: TRBV28
CDR3: CASSRITGGAQHAEAFF; DNA: TGCGCCAGCAGCCGAATCACAGGGGGCGCCCAACACGCTGAAGCTTTCTTT; J: TRBJ1-1; D: TRBD1; size: -; V: TRBV4-3
CDR3: CASSDSGPYNEQFF; DNA: TGTGCCAGCAGTGACTCGGGTCCCTACAATGAGCAGTTCTTC; J: TRBJ2-1; D: -; size: -; V: TRBV25-1
CDR3: CATWTGGSNSPLHF; DNA: TGTGCCACCTGGACGGGAGGGTCCAATTCACCCCTCCACTTT; J: TRBJ1-6; D: -; size: few; V: TRBV27
CDR3: CAWSVRTSGANVLTF; DNA: TGTGCCTGGAGTGTACGTACCTCTGGGGCCAACGTCCTGACTTTC; J: TRBJ2-6; D: -; size: -; V: TRBV30
CDR3: CASSYRVGYTF; DNA: TGTGCCAGCAGTTACAGGGTCGGCTACACCTTC; J: TRBJ1-2; D: -; size: -; V: TRBV11-2
CDR3: CASSMWTGDEQYF; DNA: TGTGCCAGTAGTATGTGGACCGGCGACGAGCAGTACTTC; J: TRBJ2-7; D: -; size: once; V: TRBV19
CDR3: CAIRRGGTDTQYF; DNA: TGTGCCATCCGGAGGGGGGGCACAGATACGCAGTATTTT; J: TRBJ2-3; D: -; size: -; V: TRBV27
CDR3: CASSRALNTEAFF; DNA: TGCGCCAGCAGCCGGGCCCTGAACACTGAAGCTTTCTTT; J: TRBJ1-1; D: -; size: -; V: TRBV4-3
CDR3: CASSFGSRGTVTDTQYF; DNA: TGTGCCAGCAGCTTCGGTTCGCGGGGGACGGTGACAGATACGCAGTATTTT; J: TRBJ2-3; D: TRBD2; size: -; V: TRBV13
CDR3: CASSVATGTMNTEAFF; DNA: TGTGCCAGCAGCGTAGCTACAGGGACAATGAACACTGAAGCTTTCTTT; J: TRBJ1-1; D: -; size: -; V: TRBV9
CDR3: CASSSLTGDSPLHF; DNA: TGTGCCAGCAGTTCCTTGACGGGAGATTCACCCCTCCACTTT; J: TRBJ1-6; D: -; size: -; V: TRBV5-5
CDR3: CAWRTGYEQYF; DNA: TGTGCCTGGCGGACAGGGTACGAGCAGTACTTC; J: TRBJ2-7; D: TRBD1; size: -; V: TRBV30
CDR3: CASSSPGGGTNEQFF; DNA: TGTGCCAGCAGTTCTCCCGGCGGGGGGACGAATGAGCAGTTCTTC; J: TRBJ2-1; D: TRBD2; size: -; V: TRBV2
CDR3: CASSVDLGNTIYF; DNA: TGTGCCAGCAGTGTGGACTTAGGAAACACCATATATTTT; J: TRBJ1-3; D: -; size: -; V: TRBV2
CDR3: CASRGGQGAFGYTF; DNA: TGTGCCAGCAGAGGGGGACAGGGGGCTTTTGGCTACACCTTC; J: TRBJ1-2; D: TRBD1; size: -; V: TRBV2
CDR3: CAWSGVQETQYF; DNA: TGTGCCTGGAGTGGAGTACAAGAGACCCAGTACTTC; J: TRBJ2-5; D: -; size: -; V: TRBV30
CDR3: CASSGRTLMNTEAFF; DNA: TGTGCCAGCAGTGGCCGGACGTTAATGAACACTGAAGCTTTCTTT; J: TRBJ1-1; D: -; size: -; V: TRBV6-1
CDR3: CASSLEPGVYYEQYF; DNA: TGCGCCAGCAGCTTGGAGCCAGGGGTATACTACGAGCAGTACTTC; J: TRBJ2-7; D: -; size: -; V: TRBV5-1
CDR3: CASSYSTGVEAFF; DNA: TGTGCCAGCAGCTACTCTACGGGGGTTGAAGCTTTCTTT; J: TRBJ1-1; D: -; size: -; V: TRBV5-6
CDR3: CASTGGAGGETQYF; DNA: TGTGCCAGTACCGGTGGGGCAGGGGGCGAAACCCAGTACTTC; J: TRBJ2-5; D: TRBD1; size: -; V: TRBV19
CDR3: CASSLGYSNQPQHF; DNA: TGCGCCAGCAGCCTTGGATATAGCAATCAGCCCCAGCATTTT; J: TRBJ1-5; D: -; size: -; V: TRBV4-1
CDR3: CATSREQLGEQYF; DNA: TGTGCCACCAGCCGAGAACAGTTGGGCGAGCAGTACTTC; J: TRBJ2-7; D: -; size: -; V: TRBV15
CDR3: CATELRRREKLFF; DNA: TGTGCCACCGAGCTTCGGAGGAGGGAAAAACTGTTTTTT; J: TRBJ1-4; D: -; size: few; V: TRBV6-1
CDR3: CASAEFSTQYF; DNA: TGTGCCTCCGCTGAGTTTAGCACGCAGTATTTT; J: TRBJ2-3; D: -; size: -; V: TRBV19
CDR3: CAISDFGQGLNEQFF; DNA: TGTGCCATCAGTGACTTCGGACAGGGCCTCAATGAGCAGTTCTTC; J: TRBJ2-1; D: TRBD1; size: -; V: TRBV10-3
CDR3: CASSQDPSSGAQETQYF; DNA: TGCGCCAGCAGCCAAGATCCGAGTAGCGGGGCCCAAGAGACCCAGTACTTC; J: TRBJ2-5; D: TRBD2; size: -; V: TRBV4-1
CDR3: CASTLSQAGNSYEQYF; DNA: TGTGCCAGCACTCTGAGCCAGGCAGGGAATTCCTACGAGCAGTACTTC; J: TRBJ2-7; D: -; size: few; V: TRBV2
CDR3: CASSPRAGAENIQYF; DNA: TGTGCCAGCAGCCCACGAGCGGGGGCTGAAAACATTCAGTACTTC; J: TRBJ2-4; D: TRBD2; size: -; V: TRBV7-9
CDR3: CASSELLAGPGETQYF; DNA: TGTGCCAGCAGTGAACTACTAGCGGGGCCGGGGGAGACCCAGTACTTC; J: TRBJ2-5; D: TRBD2; size: -; V: TRBV6-1
CDR3: CSVMGQGSYNEQFF; DNA: TGCAGCGTGATGGGACAGGGTTCCTACAATGAGCAGTTCTTC; J: TRBJ2-1; D: TRBD1; size: -; V: TRBV29-1
CDR3: CASSLGVASSNEQFF; DNA: TGTGCCAGCAGCTTGGGGGTAGCATCCAGCAATGAGCAGTTCTTC; J: TRBJ2-1; D: -; size: few; V: TRBV5-4
CDR3: CASSWAGTGEETQYF; DNA: TGCGCCAGCAGCTGGGCCGGGACAGGGGAAGAGACCCAGTACTTC; J: TRBJ2-5; D: TRBD1; size: once; V: TRBV5-1
CDR3: CASSLVASGTDTQYF; DNA: TGTGCCAGCAGCTTAGTGGCGTCTGGCACAGATACGCAGTATTTT; J: TRBJ2-3; D: -; size: -; V: TRBV7-9